This T cell receptor beta chain was documented in a study of T cell responses to AZD1222 COVID-19 vaccine. As for this clone: Its antigen remains unidentified.

Germline-derived CDR1 and CDR2 are MNHEY and SMNVEV (reference sequence). This CDR3 comprises 16 residues. With V trimmed by 3 bases and J by 9 bases, 9 bases remained unmatched. Overall study results and limits: There were vaccine-associated CD4 TCRs across spike, dominant at 160-218 and 743-854. Unmutated variant regions are reportedly targeted by nearly half of spike-specific TCRs.

This table comes from immunoSEQ multiplex PCR, and its TCRdb copy is limited to in-frame clones, with some not included. The sample carries about 130,000 clones, approximately 91% recorded once. The sequence derives from an adult in good health. The chain is built from TRBV27 and TRBJ1-6; 9 nucleotides agree with TRBD1. Sample: peripheral blood, taken on day 0 of AZD1222 vaccination. The CDR3 protein is CASSFSPGQGFSPLHF. Here the CDR3 DNA reads TGTGCCAGCAGTTTTTCTCCGGGACAGGGTTTTTCACCCCTCCACTTT.